The present TCR beta chain was sequenced within a study of CD8+ T cells in alopecia areata. Turning to the study itself: For the treated group, dosing was oral tofacitinib at 5 to 10 mg twice daily.

CDR3 length: 14 amino acids. Deletions cut 4 bases from V and 2 bases from J, with 11 bases between. Germline V lookup: CDR1 KGHSH, CDR2 LQKENI. RNA extraction and reverse transcription yielded cDNA as sequencing template. Produced via immunoSEQ multiplex PCR; TCRdb's table is partial and in-frame only. The table lists around 300,000 clones, approximately 60% of them singletons. Findings and limits, study-wide: Elevated clonality characterized lesional scalp relative to normal scalp, particularly in alopecia totalis/universalis. Many of the expanded lesional clones endured in scalp and blood while on tofacitinib.

On this clone: Antigen: not known.

Stated treatment: oral pan-JAK inhibitor, 5-10 mg twice daily. From PBMCs, CD4+ and CD8+ T cells were sorted. This sequence joins TRBV18 and TRBJ1-2; maybe TRBD1 (5 bases). The sample here was CD4+ T cells sorted from blood, taken around week 54, from a patient treated with tofacitinib. The source is a human donor with alopecia areata. As DNA, the CDR3 is TGTGCCAGCTCACTTCGGGACGGGAACTATGGCTACACCTTC. Translation gives CASSLRDGNYGYTF.